This TCR beta chain was captured by sequencing in a study of chemoradiotherapy in HPV16-positive cancers (dated by TCRdb to 2021 to 2024). Concerning the study at large: Using functional T-cell assays on cells from a couple of HPV16-positive patients, the researchers defined candidate HPV-specific T-cell clones and common TCR motifs. The study asked whether T-cell immunity against the HPV oncoproteins E6 and E7 changes during chemoradiotherapy and whether it affects survival. TCR repertoires from over 75 patients with HPV-related cancers were then used to track the candidate HPV-specific TCRs and motifs. The study at large found these results: Expansion of candidate HPV-specific clones and E7-related TCR motifs was observed in the tumor microenvironment during treatment, whereas no such expansion was observed for non-HPV-specific T cells. Only a couple of HPV16-positive patients were used to derive the functional definition of HPV-specific T cells, and the survival association was reported for HPV16-positive patients. Among HPV16-positive patients, expansion of HPV-responsive T cells during chemoradiotherapy was associated with better recurrence-free survival.

The receptor library was made with the immunoSEQ multiplex PCR assay. In its TCRdb copy, this immuneACCESS table keeps in-frame sequences only and misses some clones. Where compared with another copy, unresolved V genes explain less than half of these, and the others have no known cause. This sample is represented by around 11,000 clones; roughly 65% of them were singletons. 13% to 15% of the sample belongs to the ten largest clones. This clone was observed a single time. Its antigen specificity is not known. No much larger clone is present one base from it, and per-base qualities are unavailable. Because repertoires were sampled repeatedly during chemoradiotherapy, clonal expansion in the tumor microenvironment could be followed. The CDR3 runs 14 amino acids, cysteine and phenylalanine included. Of all the DNA, just the CDR3 is kept, 42 bases in frame from base 1. The germline V gene (reference sequence) supplies CDR1 SEHNR and CDR2 FQNEAQ. V is shortened by 2 bases, J by 7 bases, and the region joining them spans 14 bases.

Sample acquisition took place from a patient who underwent chemoradiotherapy. The chain links TRBV7-9 with TRBJ1-2, with the D gene too uncertain to name. The sequence derives from a human donor with HPV-associated anogenital cancer. The CDR3 region reads CASSLLGTGRGYTF. The DNA is as follows: TGTGCCAGCAGCTTATTAGGAACGGGTCGTGGCTACACCTTC.